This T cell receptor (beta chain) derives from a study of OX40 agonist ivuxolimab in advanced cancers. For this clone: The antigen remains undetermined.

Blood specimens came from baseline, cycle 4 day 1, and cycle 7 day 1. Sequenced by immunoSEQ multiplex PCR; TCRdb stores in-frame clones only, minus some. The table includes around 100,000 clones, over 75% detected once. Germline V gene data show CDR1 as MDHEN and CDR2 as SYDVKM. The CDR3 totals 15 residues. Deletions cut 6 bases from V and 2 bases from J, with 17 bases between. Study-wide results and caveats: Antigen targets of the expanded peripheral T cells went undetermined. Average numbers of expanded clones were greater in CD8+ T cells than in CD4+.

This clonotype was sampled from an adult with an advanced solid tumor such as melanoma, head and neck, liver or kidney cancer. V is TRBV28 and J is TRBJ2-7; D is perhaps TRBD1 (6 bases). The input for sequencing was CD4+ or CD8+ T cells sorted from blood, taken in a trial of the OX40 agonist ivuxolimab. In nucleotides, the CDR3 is TGTGCCAGCAGAAATAGTGAGGGGGTCCCCTACGAGCAGTACTTC. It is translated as CASRNSEGVPYEQYF.